This T cell receptor beta chain is drawn from a study of cytomegalovirus exposure and HLA in healthy donors. The wider study: Among the approximately 400 genotyped donors, around 81% were placed in the Caucasian-associated ancestry cluster.

In the PCR, 60 Vbeta and 13 Jbeta primers were used. The repertoire was sequenced with immunoSEQ multiplex PCR; TCRdb's copy has only in-frame clones and lacks some. Among 150,000 to 200,000 clones listed, 80% were seen once. A word on this clone: Its antigen is not known.

Whole-study results and caveats: Rarity marked most TCR sequences, yet some public TCRs occurred in many donors.

The sequenced sample consisted of PBMCs. The TCR comes from a man in his forties or fifties in good health and CMV-seronegative.

The CDR3 nucleotides are TGTGCCAGCAGCCGTCCGGTAGAGGAAGAGAATGAGCAGTTCTTC. Translated: CASSRPVEEENEQFF. The chain employs TRBV5-4 and TRBJ2-1; D remains unclear. Trimming stripped 4 bases from V and 7 bases from J, with 18 bases between. The CDR3 contains 15 residues. Germline V gene sequence: CDR1 SGHNT, CDR2 YYREEE (reference sequence).